This T cell receptor beta chain is drawn from a study of CD8 T cells in ankylosing spondylitis. Germline V gene lookup returns CDR1 SGHTA and CDR2 FQGNSA. This CDR3 contains 13 residues. The V and J ends lost 2 bases and 7 bases respectively, with 8 bases between them. This clonotype came up many times. What it recognizes is unknown. Broader study findings: A TCR beta motif of several highly homologous variants appeared characteristic of ankylosing spondylitis blood.

TCRdb re-derived calls from the 5' RACE reads in MiXCR, one entry per CDR3 protein. Of 250,000 to 400,000 distinct CDR3 sequences in the sample, 11% were seen once. The rearrangement joins TRBV7-2 to TRBJ2-2; possible D gene TRBD2, 5 bases. The sequence derives from a female donor with ankylosing spondylitis or in good health (not recorded which). Sequenced input: blood, either unsorted or a sorted T cell fraction (not recorded which). CDR3 bases: TGTGCCAGCAGCTTAAGGGAGCTCGGGGAGCTGTTTTTT. Its protein product is CASSLRELGELFF.